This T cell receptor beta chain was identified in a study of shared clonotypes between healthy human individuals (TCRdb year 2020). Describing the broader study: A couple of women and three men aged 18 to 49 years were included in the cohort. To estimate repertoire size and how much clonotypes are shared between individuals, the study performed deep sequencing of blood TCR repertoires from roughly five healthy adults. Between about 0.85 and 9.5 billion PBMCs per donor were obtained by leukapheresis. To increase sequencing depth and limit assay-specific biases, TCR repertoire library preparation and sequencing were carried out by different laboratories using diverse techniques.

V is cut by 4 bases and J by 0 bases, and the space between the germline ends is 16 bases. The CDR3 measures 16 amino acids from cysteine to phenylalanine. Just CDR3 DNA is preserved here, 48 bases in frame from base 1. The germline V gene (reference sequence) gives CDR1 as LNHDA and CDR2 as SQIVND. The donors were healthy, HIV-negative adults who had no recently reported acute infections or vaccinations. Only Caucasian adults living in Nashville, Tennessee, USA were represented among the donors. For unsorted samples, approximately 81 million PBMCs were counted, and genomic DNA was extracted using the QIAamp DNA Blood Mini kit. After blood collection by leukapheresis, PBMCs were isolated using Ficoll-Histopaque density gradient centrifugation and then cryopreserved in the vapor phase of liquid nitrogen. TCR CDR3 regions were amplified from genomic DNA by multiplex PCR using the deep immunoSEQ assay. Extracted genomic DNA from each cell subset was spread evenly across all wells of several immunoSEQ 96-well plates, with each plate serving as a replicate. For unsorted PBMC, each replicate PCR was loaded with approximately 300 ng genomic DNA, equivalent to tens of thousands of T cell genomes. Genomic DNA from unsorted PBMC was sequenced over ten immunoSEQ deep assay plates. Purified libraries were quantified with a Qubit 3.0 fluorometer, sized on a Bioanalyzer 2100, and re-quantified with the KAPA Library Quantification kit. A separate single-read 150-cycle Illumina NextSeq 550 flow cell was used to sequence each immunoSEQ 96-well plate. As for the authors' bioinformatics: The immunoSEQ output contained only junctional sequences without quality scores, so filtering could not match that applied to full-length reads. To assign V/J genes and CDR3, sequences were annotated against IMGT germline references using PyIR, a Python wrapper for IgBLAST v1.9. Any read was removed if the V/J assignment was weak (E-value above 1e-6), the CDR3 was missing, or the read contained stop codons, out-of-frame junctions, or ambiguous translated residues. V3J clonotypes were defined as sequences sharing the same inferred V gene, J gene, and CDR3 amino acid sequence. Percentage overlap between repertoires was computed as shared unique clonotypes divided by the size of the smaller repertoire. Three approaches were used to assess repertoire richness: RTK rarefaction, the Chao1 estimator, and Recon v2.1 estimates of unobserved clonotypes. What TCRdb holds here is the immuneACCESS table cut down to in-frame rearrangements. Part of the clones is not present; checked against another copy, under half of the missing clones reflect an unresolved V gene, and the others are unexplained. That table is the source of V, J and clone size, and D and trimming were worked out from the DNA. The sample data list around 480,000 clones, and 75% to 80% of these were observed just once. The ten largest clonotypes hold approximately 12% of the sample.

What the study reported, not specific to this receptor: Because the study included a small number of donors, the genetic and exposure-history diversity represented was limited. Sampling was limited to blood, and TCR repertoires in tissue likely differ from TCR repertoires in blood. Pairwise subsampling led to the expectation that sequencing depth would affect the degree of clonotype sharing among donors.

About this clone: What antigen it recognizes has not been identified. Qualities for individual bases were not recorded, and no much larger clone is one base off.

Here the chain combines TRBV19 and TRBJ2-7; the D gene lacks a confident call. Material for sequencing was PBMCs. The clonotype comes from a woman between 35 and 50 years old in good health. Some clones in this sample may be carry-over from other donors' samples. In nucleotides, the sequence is TGTGCCAGTAGTACCTCTTCCGACACCTTCTCCTACGAGCAGTACTTC. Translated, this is CASSTSSDTFSYEQYF.